This T cell receptor beta chain was observed in a study of regulatory T cells in long-lasting Graves disease. On the study more broadly: The term persistent Graves' disease signified upward of 5 years on antithyroid drugs with positive TSH receptor antibodies.

The time point is: persistent/refractory GD, antithyroid drugs over 5 years with positive TRAb. Preparation of the TCR library used RNA extracted from PBMCs. Study conclusions and caveats: Those with persistent disease had in common more public clonotypes (about 3,000) than new patients (about 970). Newly diagnosed Graves' patients had higher TCR diversity than persistent ones.

The CDR3 runs 16 residues. The germline V gene encodes CDR1 DFQATT and CDR2 SNEGSKA (reference sequence). Trimming pared 0 bases from V and 0 bases from J, leaving 12 bases between. Combining iRepertoire HTBI primers with Arm-PCR of CDR3 regions, the authors built TCR beta libraries. TCRdb reprocessed the multiplex PCR reads via MiXCR and lists one record per CDR3 protein. Among hundreds of thousands of distinct CDR3 sequences, 20% to 25% were seen once, and the ten largest hold roughly 14%. This clonotype has a count of ten or more. Its specificity is unknown. V is TRBV20-1 and J is TRBJ1-5; D is unresolved. This TCR was sampled from a female donor with Graves disease. This specimen consisted of peripheral blood mononuclear cells (PBMCs), obtained when the disease was refractory, from a patient treated with antithyroid drugs. The CDR3 nucleotides are TGCAGTGCTAGAGATTGGGCAACCTCTAGCAATCAGCCCCAGCATTTT. Amino acids: CSARDWATSSNQPQHF.